The 4 T cell receptor beta chains reported below all come from one sample, sequenced in a study of blood T cell repertoires in COVID-19. The method was immunoSEQ multiplex PCR; TCRdb's version includes in-frame clones alone and lacks a portion of them. The data show about 170,000 clones, over 80% seen once. The sample was peripheral blood. All receptors come from a woman of 80 years or more with COVID-19, enrolled during active disease.

This clone was seen once. The V gene is TRBV5-6, the J gene TRBJ2-1; 7 nucleotides agree with TRBD1. The germline gives CDR1 SGHDT, CDR2 YYEEEE. The CDR3 sequence is 16 residues long. V trimming: 0 bases; J trimming: 3 bases; junction bases outside the gene matches: 6. CDR3 bases: TGTGCCAGCAGCTTGGAGTTACGGACAGGCTACAATGAGCAGTTCTTC. It specifies CASSLELRTGYNEQFF. Full variable domain (remainder filled in from reference TRBV5-6 and TRBJ2-1): DAGVTQSPTHLIKTRGQQVTLRCSPKSGHDTVSWYQQALGQGPQFIFQYYEEEERQRGNFPDRFSGHQFPNYSSELNVNALLLGDSALYLCASSLELRTGYNEQFFGPGTRLTVL.

V and J are TRBV20-1 and TRBJ2-5; D is unresolved. Trimming pared 2 bases from V and 4 bases from J, leaving 5 bases between. The germline V gene has CDR1 DFQATT and CDR2 SNEGSKA (reference sequence). This CDR3 spans 11 amino acids. The CDR3 spells CSARPGETQYF. The CDR3 DNA is TGCAGTGCTAGACCCGGAGAGACCCAGTACTTC.

V gene TRBV2 combines with J gene TRBJ2-3; possibly TRBD1 for D (8 bases). V was clipped by 8 bases and J by 2 bases, with 20 bases between them. The CDR3 consists of 16 residues. In germline, CDR1 is SNHLY, CDR2 FYNNEI. The CDR3 here is CASPPRTGRDTDTQYF. Here the CDR3 DNA reads TGTGCCAGCCCTCCTCGGACAGGGAGGGACACAGATACGCAGTATTTT.

The chain carries TRBV7-2 and TRBJ2-1; no clear D gene. Germline V gene data show CDR1 as SGHTA and CDR2 as FQGNSA. The CDR3 runs to 14 residues. Trimming removed 5 bases at V and 0 bases at J, with 8 bases between. CDR3 residues: CASSPYSSYNEQFF. For the CDR3, the DNA is TGTGCCAGCAGCCCGTATAGCTCCTACAATGAGCAGTTCTTC.